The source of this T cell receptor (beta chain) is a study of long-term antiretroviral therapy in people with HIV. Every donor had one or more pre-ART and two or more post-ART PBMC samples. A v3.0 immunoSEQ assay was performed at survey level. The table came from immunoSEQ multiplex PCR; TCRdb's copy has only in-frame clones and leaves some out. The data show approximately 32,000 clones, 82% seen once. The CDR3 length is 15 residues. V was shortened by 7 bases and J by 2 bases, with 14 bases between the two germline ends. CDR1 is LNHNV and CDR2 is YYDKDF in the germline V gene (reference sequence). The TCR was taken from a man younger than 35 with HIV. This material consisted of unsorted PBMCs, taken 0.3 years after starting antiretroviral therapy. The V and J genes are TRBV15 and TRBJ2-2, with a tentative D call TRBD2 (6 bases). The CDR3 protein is CATMGPGLNTGELFF. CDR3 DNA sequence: TGTGCCACCATGGGCCCGGGACTTAACACCGGGGAGCTGTTTTTT.